The T cell receptor beta chain under discussion was sequenced for a study of blood T cell repertoires in COVID-19 (TCRdb year 2020). Study-wide context: Samples covering the acute and convalescent phases of COVID-19 were provided by collaborators in the United States, Italy and Spain. The prospective study material was composed of cDNA or gDNA derived from T cells, B-cell-depleted T cells, or PBMCs. Subjects who had been exposed to COVID-19, were actively infected with it, or had recovered from it provided the deeply sampled blood TCRbeta repertoires that made up the dataset. The repertoires were released in a freely available public database meant as a resource for research on the immune response to SARS-CoV-2. Samples came from the ongoing ImmuneRACE study (first 160 participants) plus 1,254 subjects from 6 global collaborators. Nearly every sample came with metadata listing a de-identified subject ID, COVID-19 status, age in years and sex. Where HLA class I and class II types were available, the types were taken from metadata supplied by the sample provider, not from assay-based typing. Points the paper makes about the study in general: Clinical and demographic metadata were provided uncurated, with the amount varying by source and participant.

Germline trimming amounts to 7 bases on V and 2 bases on J, with 5 as the count of junction bases outside the gene matches. CDR1 and CDR2 were assigned from the germline V gene (reference sequence) as SEHNR and FQNEAQ. From the cysteine up to the phenylalanine, the CDR3 has a length of 15 residues. The entry retains the CDR3 DNA only, 45 bases that are in frame from base 1. Details on this clone: The antigen it recognizes is unknown. No quality values exist for individual bases; no much larger clone is one base distant.

TCRbeta CDR3 regions were amplified from genomic DNA by means of the immunoSEQ Assay, a bias-controlled multiplex PCR. As for the authors' bioinformatics: The number of nucleated cells in each sample was estimated from the amplification of reference gene primers within the assay. Sequence reads were collapsed and filtered to measure the absolute abundance of every unique TCRbeta CDR3 rearrangement. Productive Simpson clonality was computed per sample as the square root of Simpson's diversity index over productive rearrangements. TCRdb mirrors the immuneACCESS table, restricted to in-frame sequences. Some clones are absent from its copies; in checked studies, under half trace to an unresolved V gene, and the reason for the others is unknown. From that table come the V and J calls and clone size; the DNA was used to work out D and trimming. The sample table contains over 200,000 clones; only one count was recorded for 65% to 90% of them. Of the sample, roughly 11% falls within the top ten clones.

In Seattle, one collaborating source enrolled patients while the infection was active and tracked those patients longitudinally over the course of disease. Collaborating institutions collected whole blood in K2EDTA tubes following their own protocols. Collaborator samples were shipped for TCRbeta analysis as frozen whole blood, isolated PBMCs, or DNA extracted from either sample type. Sequences were obtained from peripheral blood. The TCR comes from a man aged 50-60 years with COVID-19, enrolled during active disease. This receptor chain uses TRBV7-9 and TRBJ2-1, with 10 central nucleotides matching TRBD2. The nucleotide sequence reads TGTGCCAGCACCCCCCTAGCGGGGGCCTACAATGAGCAGTTCTTC. Its coded protein is CASTPLAGAYNEQFF.